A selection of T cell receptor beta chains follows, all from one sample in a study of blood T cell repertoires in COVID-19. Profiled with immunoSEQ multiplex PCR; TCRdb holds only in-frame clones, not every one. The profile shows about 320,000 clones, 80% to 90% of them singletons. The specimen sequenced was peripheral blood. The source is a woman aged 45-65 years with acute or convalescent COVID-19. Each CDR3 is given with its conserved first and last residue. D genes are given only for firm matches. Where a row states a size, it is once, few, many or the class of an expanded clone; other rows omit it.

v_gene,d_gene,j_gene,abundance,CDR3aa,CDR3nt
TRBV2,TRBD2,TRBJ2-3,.,CASSGLAGGPDTQYF,TGTGCCAGCAGTGGACTAGCGGGAGGCCCAGATACGCAGTATTTT
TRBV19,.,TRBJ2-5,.,CASSIWATQVQETQYF,TGTGCCAGTAGTATTTGGGCCACCCAAGTCCAAGAGACCCAGTACTTC
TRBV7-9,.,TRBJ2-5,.,CASSLAGVIETQYF,TGTGCCAGCAGCTTAGCGGGAGTAATTGAGACCCAGTACTTC
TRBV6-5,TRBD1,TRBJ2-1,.,CASSSGTGTGEQFF,TGTGCCAGCAGTTCCGGGACAGGTACCGGTGAGCAGTTCTTC
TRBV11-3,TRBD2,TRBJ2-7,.,CASSPGGAGYSYEQYF,TGTGCCAGCAGCCCCGGGGGAGCGGGATATTCCTACGAGCAGTACTTC
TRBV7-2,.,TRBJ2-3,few,CASSLLMVDTQYF,TGTGCCAGCAGCTTACTAATGGTAGATACGCAGTATTTT
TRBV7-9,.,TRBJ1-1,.,CASSLQTKDEAFF,TGTGCCAGCAGCTTACAGACTAAAGATGAAGCTTTCTTT
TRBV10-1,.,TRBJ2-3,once,CASSDSGDTQYF,TGCGCCAGCAGTGACTCGGGGGATACGCAGTATTTT
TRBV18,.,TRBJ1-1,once,CASSGASKNTEAFF,TGTGCCAGCTCAGGGGCCTCTAAGAACACTGAAGCTTTCTTT
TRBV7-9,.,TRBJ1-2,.,CASSPQRGPGIAGYTF,TGTGCCAGCAGCCCCCAGAGAGGCCCCGGGATTGCTGGCTACACCTTC
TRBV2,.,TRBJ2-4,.,CASSGLVKNIQYF,TGTGCCAGCAGTGGTCTTGTCAAAAACATTCAGTACTTC
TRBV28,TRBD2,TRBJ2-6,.,CASSFGDGGRANVLTF,TGTGCCAGCAGTTTTGGTGACGGGGGGAGGGCCAACGTCCTGACTTTC
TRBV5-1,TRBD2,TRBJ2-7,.,CATRTSENTYEQYF,TGCGCCACAAGAACTAGCGAAAATACCTACGAGCAGTACTTC
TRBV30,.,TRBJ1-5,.,CAWPAASADGNQPQHF,TGTGCCTGGCCCGCAGCGTCCGCGGATGGCAATCAGCCCCAGCATTTT
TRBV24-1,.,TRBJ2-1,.,CATSDLEQPYNEQFF,TGTGCCACCAGTGATTTGGAACAGCCCTACAATGAGCAGTTCTTC
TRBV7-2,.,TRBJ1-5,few,CASSLQGGQPQHF,TGTGCCAGCAGCTTACAGGGAGGTCAGCCCCAGCATTTT
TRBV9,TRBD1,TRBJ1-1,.,CASSVGQDTEAFF,TGTGCCAGCAGCGTTGGACAGGACACTGAAGCTTTCTTT